This T cell receptor beta chain was sequenced during a study of T cell repertoires in cytomegalovirus infection. This CDR3 has 15 amino acids. CDR1 SGHTA and CDR2 FQGTGA come from the germline V gene. Trimming removed 5 bases from V and 4 bases from J; junction bases left unmatched: 8. In TCRdb, the reads were re-called with MiXCR into one record per CDR3 protein. Among about 150,000 distinct CDR3 sequences listed, around 22% were seen once. Ten or more counts support this clonotype. The sequence derives from a human donor in good health (CMV status not recorded). Some clones in this sample may be carry-over from other donors' samples. The source material was PBMCs. The V and J genes are TRBV7-3 and TRBJ1-2; 9 bases fit TRBD1. For the CDR3, the DNA is TGTGCCAGCAGCCCCGACAGGGGGGGAGGCTATGGCTACACCTTC. It is translated as CASSPDRGGGYGYTF.